A single sample gave rise to the 27 T cell receptor beta chains below, sequenced in a study of a mutant IDH1 vaccine in newly diagnosed glioma. Method: immunoSEQ multiplex PCR; TCRdb's copy keeps in-frame clones and lacks some. The sample records fewer than 95,000 clones, more than 80% being singletons. Their antigens remain unidentified. Time point noted: week 47, end of study. It was 300 ug of mutant IDH1 20-mer peptide that made up each vaccine dose, given with topical imiquimod. Source: PBMCs, taken from a glioma patient whose treatment included an IDH1 peptide vaccine. The origin of the receptors is a man aged 40-55 years with glioma.

This chain connects TRBV5-1 to TRBJ2-2; D is ambiguous. The CDR3 contains 15 residues. V lost 0 bases, J lost 4 bases, and 10 bases lay in between. Germline V gives CDR1 SGHRS, CDR2 YFSETQ. The chain's CDR3 is CASSLEGRSTGELFF. CDR3 in DNA: TGCGCCAGCAGCTTGGAAGGACGGAGCACCGGGGAGCTGTTTTTT.

The rearrangement links TRBV5-1 to TRBJ2-1; 7 bases align to TRBD2. Unmatched junction bases numbered 15, after V lost 4 bases and J lost 8 bases. This CDR3 comprises 16 residues. CDR1 is SGHRS, CDR2 YFSETQ, per germline. The DNA for the CDR3 is TGCGCCAGCAGCCACCGACCGCGGGAGCTAGGCCATGAGCAGTTCTTC. As protein: CASSHRPRELGHEQFF.

The chain joins TRBV4-2 to TRBJ2-7; D might be TRBD2 (6 bases). V was shortened by 4 bases and J by 2 bases, with 21 bases between the two germline ends. Germline V gene lookup returns CDR1 LGHNA and CDR2 YNFKEQ. This CDR3 has 17 amino acids. CDR3 amino acids: CASSRSATSRSTYEQYF. For the CDR3, the DNA is TGTGCCAGCAGCCGAAGCGCTACTAGCCGATCAACCTACGAGCAGTACTTC.

This clone was found a few times. The CDR3, as DNA: TGTGCCAGCAGCTTGACTATGGGGACCGAGCAGTACTTC. Residues: CASSLTMGTEQYF. The rearrangement uses TRBV11-3 and TRBJ2-7; D could derive from TRBD1 or TRBD2 (5 bases each). V was cut by 3 bases and J by 6 bases, with 12 bases left in between. CDR3 length equals 13 residues. CDR1 is SGHNT and CDR2 is YENEEA in the germline V gene. Together with reference TRBV11-3 and TRBJ2-7, the CDR3 gives the full variable domain: EAGVVQSPRYKIIEKKQPVAFWCNPISGHNTLYWYLQNLGQGPELLIRYENEEAVDDSQLPKDRFSAERLKGVDSTLKIQPAELGDSAVYLCASSLTMGTEQYFGPGTRLTVT.

Only one count was recorded for this clone. The chain combines TRBV6-6 with TRBJ2-7; D tentatively fits TRBD1 or TRBD2 (5 bases each). CDR1 MNHNY and CDR2 SVGAGI come from the germline V gene (reference sequence). V lost 6 bases to trimming and J lost 6 bases, with 18 bases between them. There are 14 residues in the CDR3. The CDR3 spells CASSRLEGAGEQYF. CDR3 DNA sequence: TGTGCCAGCAGCCGCCTGGAAGGGGCGGGCGAGCAGTACTTC.

The gene calls are TRBV7-2 and TRBJ1-3, with no clear D. CDR1 is SGHTA and CDR2 is FQGNSA in the germline V gene. This CDR3 has 15 residues. V lost 3 bases, J lost 5 bases, and 14 bases lay in between. The CDR3 DNA reads TGTGCCAGCAGCTTGGACCCCCCACGGAGAAACACCATATATTTT. Its translation: CASSLDPPRRNTIYF.

CDR3 sequence reads: CASSQVKGVGEQFF. The CDR3 DNA reads as TGCGCCAGCAGCCAAGTTAAGGGGGTGGGTGAGCAGTTCTTC. The rearrangement links TRBV4-3 to TRBJ2-1; possible D gene TRBD1, 6 bases. Germline loops: CDR1 LGHNA, CDR2 YSLEER. The CDR3 is 14 amino acids. The V and J ends lost 1 base and 9 bases respectively, with 13 bases between them.

The chain employs TRBV9 and TRBJ2-2; D is possibly TRBD1 or TRBD2 (5 bases each). Trimming removed 0 bases from V and 5 bases from J, with 8 bases in between. The CDR3 length is 14 residues. Germline CDR1 SGDLS, CDR2 YYNGEE. The CDR3 DNA sequence: TGTGCCAGCAGCGTAGGAGGGGTAACCGGGGAGCTGTTTTTT. Translation: CASSVGGVTGELFF.

The V gene is TRBV10-3, the J gene TRBJ2-7; D is unresolved. The CDR3 extends over 13 amino acids. The germline CDR1 and CDR2 sequences are ENHRY and SYGVKD. V was pared by 2 bases and J by 7 bases, with 12 bases between. The CDR3 sequence is CAISEISEGEQYF. The CDR3 DNA reads TGTGCCATCAGTGAGATCTCCGAAGGGGAGCAGTACTTC.

There are a few counts of this clone. The rearrangement links TRBV30 to TRBJ2-6, with D perhaps TRBD2 (5 bases). CDR1 GTSNPN and CDR2 SVGIG come from the germline V gene (reference sequence). V was pared by 4 bases and J by 0 bases, with 10 bases between. The CDR3 is made up of 15 amino acids. The chain's CDR3 is CAWMAGSSGANVLTF. Written as DNA, the CDR3 is TGTGCCTGGATGGCTGGGAGCTCTGGGGCCAACGTCCTGACTTTC.

The genes are TRBV27 and TRBJ2-7, with TRBD2 matching over 9 bases. V gave up 2 bases and J gave up 6 bases; unmatched junction bases: 5. Germline V gives CDR1 MNHEY, CDR2 SMNVEV (reference sequence). The CDR3 sequence is 14 residues long. The CDR3 coding sequence is TGTGCCAGCAGTTTACTTGCGGGAGGGCCCGAGCAGTACTTC. This gives the protein CASSLLAGGPEQYF.

The J gene is TRBJ2-1, the V gene TRBV27, with 8 nucleotides matching TRBD2. V shed 3 bases and J 8 bases; nucleotides not matched to a gene: 6. Germline assignment: CDR1 MNHEY and CDR2 SMNVEV (reference sequence). This CDR3 has 14 residues. CDR3 residues: CASSFSGSIDEQFF. DNA of the CDR3: TGTGCCAGCAGTTTCAGCGGGAGTATCGATGAGCAGTTCTTC.

The chain couples TRBV4-3 to TRBJ2-7, with D perhaps TRBD1 or TRBD2 (5 bases each). With 1 base removed from V and 3 bases from J, the gap between germline ends came to 13 bases. CDR3 length: 15 residues. Germline values: CDR1 LGHNA, CDR2 YSLEER. The CDR3 DNA follows: TGCGCCAGCAGCCAAGCAGGGACGGCCGGCTACGAGCAGTACTTC. Residues: CASSQAGTAGYEQYF.

This clone was seen more than once but under ten times. The chain uses TRBV18 and TRBJ1-4, with 8 bases identical to TRBD1. Germline lookup yields CDR1 KGHSH and CDR2 LQKENI. The CDR3 runs to 13 residues. The ends lost 4 bases at V and 12 bases at J; junction bases unmatched: 7. The CDR3 region has the DNA TGTGCCAGCTCACTCGGGACAGGAGGTGAACTGTTTTTT. The encoded protein is CASSLGTGGELFF.

The CDR3 nucleotides read TGTGCCAGCAGCTTATTCAGGGGAGCTGAAGCTTTCTTT. Its protein product is CASSLFRGAEAFF. The V call is TRBV7-2, the J call TRBJ1-1; TRBD1 is a possible D gene (6 bases). The V and J ends lost 2 bases and 6 bases respectively, with 10 bases between them. Germline V gene lookup returns CDR1 SGHTA and CDR2 FQGNSA. This CDR3 has 13 amino acids. The full variable domain, with the rest looked up from reference TRBV7-2 and TRBJ1-1, is GAGVSQSPSNKVTEKGKDVELRCDPISGHTALYWYRQSLGQGLEFLIYFQGNSAPDKSGLPSDRFSAERTGGSVSTLTIQRTQQEDSAVYLCASSLFRGAEAFFGQGTRLTVV.

The chain recombines TRBV28 with TRBJ1-1; possible D gene TRBD1, 5 bases. The length of the CDR3 is 15 residues. Germline CDR1 MDHEN, CDR2 SYDVKM. Deletions cut 4 bases from V and 3 bases from J, with 15 bases between. CDR3 protein: CASSSGGRTDTEAFF. As DNA, the CDR3 is TGTGCCAGCAGTTCCGGGGGACGGACCGACACTGAAGCTTTCTTT.

This chain uses TRBV6-1 with TRBJ2-7; no clear D. Per the germline V gene, CDR1 is MNHNS and CDR2 is SASEGT. CDR3 length equals 15 residues. V gave up 2 bases and J gave up 0 bases, with 11 bases separating them. The CDR3 spells CASSELQVSSYEQYF. The CDR3 coding sequence is TGTGCCAGCAGTGAATTGCAGGTCTCCTCCTACGAGCAGTACTTC.

The chain has TRBV28 and TRBJ2-5; tentatively, D is TRBD1 (11 bases). The CDR3 is 19 residues long. Looked up from germline, CDR1 is MDHEN and CDR2 is SYDVKM. Trimming took off 1 base at V and 6 bases at J, with 27 bases between the two ends. DNA of the CDR3: TGTGCCAGCAGTTTATCAGGACAGGGGGCTGAGACTAGCGGGCAGACCCAGTACTTC. Amino acid sequence: CASSLSGQGAETSGQTQYF.

This clone was counted once. V usage is TRBV5-1 and J usage is TRBJ1-2; a weak D match, TRBD1 (5 bases). V shed 3 bases and J shed 2 bases, with 14 bases lying between them. The length of the CDR3 is 15 residues. CDR1 and CDR2 from the germline V gene are SGHRS and YFSETQ. The DNA of the CDR3 is TGCGCCAGCAGCTGGGGCCTGGGGCAGAACTATGGCTACACCTTC. It codes for CASSWGLGQNYGYTF.

A single count supports this clone. The J gene is TRBJ2-7, the V gene TRBV19, with TRBD1 identical over 10 bases. The trim removed 5 bases at V and 4 bases at J, leaving 2 bases unmatched. Looked up from germline, CDR1 is LNHDA and CDR2 is SQIVND (reference sequence). The CDR3 length is 13 residues. This chain's CDR3 is CASSGTGAYEQYF. The DNA of the CDR3 is TGTGCCAGTAGTGGGACAGGGGCTTACGAGCAGTACTTC. The whole variable domain, filled in from reference TRBV19 and TRBJ2-7, reads DGGITQSPKYLFRKEGQNVTLSCEQNLNHDAMYWYRQDPGQGLRLIYYSQIVNDFQKGDIAEGYSVSREKKESFPLTVTSAQKNPTAFYLCASSGTGAYEQYFGPGTRLTVT.

This chain connects TRBV2 to TRBJ1-5; D perhaps matches TRBD1 (6 bases). The CDR3 runs 18 residues. Germline V gives CDR1 SNHLY, CDR2 FYNNEI. The V end was cut by 6 bases, the J end by 0 bases, with 21 bases between. The CDR3 region has the DNA TGTGCCAGCAGACTAGGGACTCTCAGGGGTCGTAGCAATCAGCCCCAGCATTTT. It yields the protein CASRLGTLRGRSNQPQHF.

The chain joins TRBV4-3 to TRBJ2-3; D unresolved. The CDR3 extends over 15 amino acids. V lost 4 bases and J lost 3, with 14 bases in between. Germline assignment: CDR1 LGHNA and CDR2 YSLEER. The chain's CDR3 is CASSPQASFTDTQYF. The CDR3 region has the DNA TGCGCCAGCAGCCCTCAGGCGTCTTTTACAGATACGCAGTATTTT.

CDR3 in amino acids: CAWMDRAYEQYF. Here the CDR3 DNA reads TGTGCCTGGATGGACAGGGCCTACGAGCAGTACTTC. The chain employs TRBV30 and TRBJ2-7, with 8 bases fitting TRBD1. The germline CDR1 and CDR2 sequences are GTSNPN and SVGIG (reference sequence). This CDR3 comprises 12 residues. V shed 4 bases and J 2 bases; nucleotides not matched to a gene: 1. Drawing the rest from reference TRBV30 and TRBJ2-7, the complete variable domain is SQTIHQWPATLVQPVGSPLSLECTVEGTSNPNLYWYRQAAGRGLQLLFYSVGIGQISSEVPQNLSASRPQDRQFILSSKKLLLSDSGFYLCAWMDRAYEQYFGPGTRLTVT.

This chain joins TRBV9 and TRBJ2-7; unclear D gene. In germline, CDR1 is SGDLS, CDR2 YYNGEE. The V end lost 5 bases, the J end lost 6 bases, and 18 bases lay between the germline ends. This CDR3 is 14 amino acids long. The CDR3 coding sequence is TGTGCCAGCAGTGCGGCCACCTGGTCGGGCGAGCAGTACTTC. As protein: CASSAATWSGEQYF.

The rearrangement uses TRBV5-1 and TRBJ2-3; a possible D gene is TRBD2 (6 bases). The CDR3 is 16 residues long. Trimming left V 1 base short and J 0 bases short, with 12 bases between. CDR1 and CDR2 (germline): SGHRS, YFSETQ. The CDR3 spells CASSLLGGPSTDTQYF. CDR3 bases: TGCGCCAGCAGCTTGCTGGGGGGTCCTAGCACAGATACGCAGTATTTT.

The CDR3 loop reads CASSPKGGEFTEAFF. CDR3 nucleotide sequence: TGTGCCAGCTCACCCAAAGGGGGCGAGTTCACTGAAGCTTTCTTT. This chain connects TRBV18 to TRBJ1-1; 7 nucleotides match TRBD1. Losses at the gene ends were 3 bases for V and 4 bases for J; bases not matched to a gene: 8. Germline V gene lookup returns CDR1 KGHSH and CDR2 LQKENI. This CDR3 has 15 amino acids.

This clone was seen once. This chain links TRBV11-2 with TRBJ2-7; 11 bases match TRBD1. This CDR3 contains 15 residues. Germline assignment: CDR1 SGHAT and CDR2 FQNNGV. The ends lost 7 bases at V and 4 bases at J; junction bases unmatched: 9. For the CDR3, the DNA is TGTGCCAGCAACCTGAGAGGGACAGGGGGGTACGAGCAGTACTTC. It codes for CASNLRGTGGYEQYF. The whole variable domain, filled in from reference TRBV11-2 and TRBJ2-7, reads EAGVAQSPRYKIIEKRQSVAFWCNPISGHATLYWYQQILGQGPKLLIQFQNNGVVDDSQLPKDRFSAERLKGVDSTLKIQPAKLEDSAVYLCASNLRGTGGYEQYFGPGTRLTVT.